This entry lists 19 T cell receptor beta chains sequenced from one sample in a study of T-cell reconstitution after alpha-beta-depleted transplantation in children. Unique molecular identifiers were built into the TCRbeta library. Each CDR3 protein gets one entry after TCRdb re-called the PCR reads with MiXCR. The sample includes about 210,000 distinct CDR3 sequences, roughly 15% of them seen just once. This specimen consisted of PBMCs, mostly from graft donor cells, obtained 360 days after TCRalphabeta/CD19-depleted stem cell transplant. The receptors come from a male patient between 2 and 15 years old who had a stem cell transplant for acute lymphoblastic leukemia, so the T cells may come from the graft donor.

This chain joins TRBV30 and TRBJ2-3; the D is unclear. V lost 3 bases to trimming and J lost 0 bases, with 10 bases between them. The CDR3 loop spans 14 amino acids. CDR1 and CDR2 from the germline V gene are GTSNPN and SVGIG (reference sequence). The DNA of the CDR3 is TGTGCCTGGAGGACGCCCCCAAGCACAGATACGCAGTATTTT. It is translated as CAWRTPPSTDTQYF. Full variable domain (outside the CDR3, taken from reference TRBV30 and TRBJ2-3): SQTIHQWPATLVQPVGSPLSLECTVEGTSNPNLYWYRQAAGRGLQLLFYSVGIGQISSEVPQNLSASRPQDRQFILSSKKLLLSDSGFYLCAWRTPPSTDTQYFGPGTRLTVL.

The gene calls are TRBV12-3 or TRBV12-4 and TRBJ2-3; TRBD2 aligns across 8 bases. There are 16 residues in the CDR3. J lost 5 bases, V lost 8 bases, and 15 bases had no gene match. The CDR3 spells CASGITAGGIGDTQYF. Written as DNA, the CDR3 is TGTGCCAGCGGGATCACTGCGGGAGGTATTGGAGATACGCAGTATTTT.

V is TRBV2 and J is TRBJ1-5, with TRBD1 identical over 7 bases. CDR1 and CDR2 from the germline V gene are SNHLY and FYNNEI. This CDR3 has 18 residues. V lost 8 bases, J lost 3 bases, and 19 bases stayed unmatched. CDR3 coding DNA: TGTGCCAGCCAACTCGTAGTGGGGACAGACGTGTTCAATCAGCCCCAGCATTTT. Translating it yields CASQLVVGTDVFNQPQHF.

This clonotype occurred a few times. The chain couples TRBV20-1 to TRBJ2-1; 10 bases fit TRBD2. The CDR3 totals 15 residues. Germline CDR1 is DFQATT and CDR2 is SNEGSKA (reference sequence). Trimming took 8 bases from V and 3 from J; bases not matched to a gene: 10. The CDR3 bases are TGCAGTCCACGACTAACTAGCGGGATCTACAATGAGCAGTTCTTC. It translates to CSPRLTSGIYNEQFF.

This clonotype has just a few counts. V usage is TRBV5-1 and J usage is TRBJ1-1, with D uncertain. Trimming removed 5 bases at V and 5 bases at J, with 10 bases between. Germline-derived CDR1 and CDR2 are SGHRS and YFSETQ. This CDR3 comprises 12 residues. This CDR3 reads CASRGLWTEAFF. The CDR3 region has the DNA TGCGCCAGCAGGGGTTTGTGGACTGAAGCTTTCTTT.

Here the CDR3 reads CASSTDPTGYTGELFF. In DNA form, the CDR3 reads TGTGCCAGCAGCACCGACCCCACAGGGTACACCGGGGAGCTGTTTTTT. This sequence joins TRBV5-6 and TRBJ2-2; tentatively, D is TRBD1 (6 bases). There are 16 residues in the CDR3. Trimming shortened V by 4 bases and J by 3 bases, and 16 bases separated the two germline ends. CDR1 and CDR2 from the germline V gene are SGHDT and YYEEEE.

This clonotype was picked up a small number of times. The rearrangement joins TRBV5-1 to TRBJ2-7, with TRBD1 as a possible D gene (5 bases). Germline V gene lookup returns CDR1 SGHRS and CDR2 YFSETQ. V was clipped by 4 bases and J by 3 bases, with 17 bases between them. The CDR3 has 15 amino acids. DNA of the CDR3: TGCGCCAGCAGCCATAACAGGCATGGGAACTACGAGCAGTACTTC. Its translation is CASSHNRHGNYEQYF.

This clonotype was recorded a few times. The V gene is TRBV30, the J gene TRBJ2-7; no clear D. The CDR3 consists of 11 residues. From germline, CDR1 is GTSNPN and CDR2 SVGIG (reference sequence). V shed 1 base and J shed 3 bases, with 4 bases lying between them. The CDR3 region is CAWSEGYEQYF. CDR3 nucleotides: TGTGCCTGGAGTGAGGGCTACGAGCAGTACTTC.

This clonotype was seen repeatedly, ten times or more. The chain combines TRBV6-5 with TRBJ2-3; 10 bases map to TRBD1. Per the germline V gene, CDR1 is MNHEY and CDR2 is SVGAGI. Losses at the gene ends were 2 bases for V and 8 bases for J; bases not matched to a gene: 7. The length of the CDR3 is 15 residues. DNA for the CDR3: TGTGCCAGCAGTTACAGATCGACAGGGGGCCTTACGCAGTATTTT. Translation: CASSYRSTGGLTQYF.

The chain combines TRBV7-6 with TRBJ2-2, with a tentative D call TRBD2 (5 bases). V was cut by 5 bases and J by 0 bases, with 10 bases left in between. The CDR3 spans 15 residues. Germline lookup yields CDR1 SGHVS and CDR2 FNYEAQ. The CDR3: CASSLRETNTGELFF. DNA for the CDR3: TGTGCCAGCAGCCTCCGGGAAACGAACACCGGGGAGCTGTTTTTT.

This clonotype has a handful of counts. V and J are TRBV7-9 and TRBJ2-7; D gene uncertain. The germline V and J ends were trimmed by 5 bases and 7 bases, with 12 bases remaining between them. The CDR3 is made up of 12 amino acids. The germline gives CDR1 SEHNR, CDR2 FQNEAQ (reference sequence). The CDR3 nucleotides read TGTGCCAGCAGCAATAGCCTTGAGGAGCAGTACTTC. The encoded protein is CASSNSLEEQYF.

V and J are TRBV7-2 and TRBJ2-1; possible D gene TRBD1, 6 bases. In germline, CDR1 is SGHTA, CDR2 FQGNSA. The CDR3 is made up of 13 amino acids. V shed 0 bases and J shed 15 bases, with 15 bases lying between them. This CDR3 reads CASSLALDSPGFF. In DNA, the CDR3 is TGTGCCAGCAGCTTAGCGCTGGACAGCCCGGGGTTCTTC.

This clonotype was seen a few times. This chain uses TRBV7-2 with TRBJ2-1, with 7 bases identical to TRBD1. CDR1 SGHTA and CDR2 FQGNSA come from the germline V gene. V shed 0 bases, J shed 2 bases, and the junction held 4 bases outside the gene matches. CDR3 length: 16 residues. CDR3 coding DNA: TGTGCCAGCAGCTTAGCTGGGACAGCAACCTACAATGAGCAGTTCTTC. As protein: CASSLAGTATYNEQFF.

The rearrangement uses TRBV12-3 or TRBV12-4 and TRBJ2-1; D call uncertain. V was shortened by 1 base and J by 8 bases, with 6 bases between the two germline ends. The CDR3 covers 12 residues. CDR3: CASSLDKDEQFF. In DNA form, the CDR3 reads TGTGCCAGCAGTTTAGATAAGGATGAGCAGTTCTTC.

This clonotype was seen a handful of times. Here the CDR3 DNA reads TGTGCCAGCAGCCCCCGCAGGGACCTAACCAATGAGCAGTTCTTC. Amino acids: CASSPRRDLTNEQFF. The rearrangement uses TRBV14 and TRBJ2-1; D is possibly TRBD1 or TRBD2 (5 bases each). The CDR3 loop spans 15 amino acids. From germline, CDR1 is SGHDN and CDR2 FVKESK. V shed 4 bases and J shed 6 bases, with 16 bases lying between them.

CDR3 region: CASSPMIRGRFNHEQYF. The CDR3 DNA sequence: TGTGCCAGCTCACCAATGATAAGGGGACGCTTTAACCACGAGCAGTACTTC. This chain connects TRBV18 to TRBJ2-7; D is tentatively TRBD1 or TRBD2 (5 bases each). V was pared by 2 bases and J by 5 bases, with 22 bases between. Germline assignment: CDR1 KGHSH and CDR2 LQKENI. The CDR3 loop spans 17 amino acids.

The chain links TRBV20-1 to TRBJ1-5, with 8 bases lining up with TRBD1. The CDR3 sequence is 14 residues long. V shed 4 bases, J shed 5 bases, and the junction held 7 bases outside the gene matches. The germline gives CDR1 DFQATT, CDR2 SNEGSKA (reference sequence). As DNA, the CDR3 is TGCAGTGCTACAGGGGGCGCATGGGATCAGCCCCAGCATTTT. This encodes CSATGGAWDQPQHF.

The chain carries TRBV20-1 and TRBJ2-7, with a possible D match to TRBD2 (6 bases). Trimming removed 2 bases from V and 5 bases from J, with 13 bases in between. The CDR3 has 13 residues. The V gene's germline CDR1 is DFQATT and CDR2 SNEGSKA (reference sequence). The DNA for the CDR3 is TGCAGTGCTAGAAAGGAGGGTACCCACGAGCAGTACTTC. Its translation is CSARKEGTHEQYF.

Only a few counts were recorded for this clonotype. One end of the junction is discordant with germline, which a read error may explain. This rearrangement joins TRBV7-7 to TRBJ2-5, with 8 bases aligning to TRBD2. CDR3 length: 15 residues. Germline V gene lookup returns CDR1 SSHAT and CDR2 FNYEAQ (reference sequence). This CDR3 reads CASSSGGGPQETQYF. Written as DNA, the CDR3 is TGTGCTAGCAGCTCCGGGGGGGGGCCTCAAGAGACCCAGTACTTC.